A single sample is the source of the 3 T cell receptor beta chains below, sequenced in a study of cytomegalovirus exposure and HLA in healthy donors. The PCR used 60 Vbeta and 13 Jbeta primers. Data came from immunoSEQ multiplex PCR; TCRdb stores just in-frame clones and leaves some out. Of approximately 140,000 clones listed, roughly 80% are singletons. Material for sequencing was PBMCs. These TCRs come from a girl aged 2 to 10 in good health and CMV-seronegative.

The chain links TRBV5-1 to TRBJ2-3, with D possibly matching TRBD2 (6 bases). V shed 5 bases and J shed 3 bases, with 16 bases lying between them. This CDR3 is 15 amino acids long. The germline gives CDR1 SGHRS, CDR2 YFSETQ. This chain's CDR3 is CASRPEGQKTDTQYF. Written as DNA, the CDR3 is TGCGCCAGCAGACCGGAGGGCCAGAAGACAGATACGCAGTATTTT. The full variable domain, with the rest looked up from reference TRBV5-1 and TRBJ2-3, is KAGVTQTPRYLIKTRGQQVTLSCSPISGHRSVSWYQQTPGQGLQFLFEYFSETQRNKGNFPGRFSGRQFSNSRSEMNVSTLELGDSALYLCASRPEGQKTDTQYFGPGTRLTVL.

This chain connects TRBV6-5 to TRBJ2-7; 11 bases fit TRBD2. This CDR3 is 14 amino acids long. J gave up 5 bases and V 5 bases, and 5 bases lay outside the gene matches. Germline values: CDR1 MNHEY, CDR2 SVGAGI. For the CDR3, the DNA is TGTGCCAGCAGTAACCTAGCGGGAGGAAACGAGCAGTACTTC. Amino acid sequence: CASSNLAGGNEQYF.

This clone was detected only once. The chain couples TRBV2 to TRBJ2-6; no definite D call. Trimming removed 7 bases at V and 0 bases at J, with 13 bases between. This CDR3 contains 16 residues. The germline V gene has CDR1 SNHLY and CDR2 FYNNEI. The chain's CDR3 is CASTPERSSGANVLTF. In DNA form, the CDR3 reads TGTGCCAGCACCCCCGAGAGAAGCTCTGGGGCCAACGTCCTGACTTTC.